A selection of T cell receptor beta chains follows, all from one sample in a study of blood T cells in healthy people across ages. TCRdb re-analysed the 5' RACE reads in MiXCR, keeping a single row per CDR3 protein. The sample carries 700,000 or so distinct CDR3 sequences, about 20% recorded once. Sample: blood. The receptors were gathered from a man aged 70-80 years in good health. Both conserved end residues are part of each CDR3. The D gene is left open where the match is weak. Clone size appears in some rows only: once, few, many, or a class for an expanded clone.

>-|TRBV12-3/TRBV12-4|TRBJ2-1|TRBD2
CASSLRTRAGEQFF
TGTGCCAGCAGTTTAAGGACTAGGGCTGGAGAGCAGTTCTTC
>few|TRBV28|TRBJ2-3|-
CASSQAGLTDTQYF
TGTGCCAGCAGTCAAGCGGGCCTCACAGATACGCAGTATTTT
>few|TRBV20-1|TRBJ2-3|-
CSARVGGVTDTQYF
TGCAGTGCTAGAGTGGGCGGGGTGACAGATACGCAGTATTTT
>-|TRBV28|TRBJ2-7|TRBD1
CASRGTGGLQYF
TGTGCCAGCAGAGGGACAGGGGGCTTGCAGTACTTC
>-|TRBV12-3/TRBV12-4|TRBJ1-1|-
CASSVGPGPNTEAFF
TGTGCCAGCAGCGTGGGGCCAGGACCTAACACTGAAGCTTTCTTT
>few|TRBV7-8|TRBJ2-3|-
CASCLRTAGEDTQYF
TGTGCCAGCTGCCTCAGGACCGCGGGTGAAGATACGCAGTATTTT
>-|TRBV7-2|TRBJ2-1|TRBD2
CASSQSGAWGNEQFF
TGTGCCAGCAGCCAAAGCGGGGCCTGGGGTAATGAGCAGTTCTTC
>many|TRBV29-1|TRBJ1-3|TRBD1
CSVKTGPGNTIYF
TGCAGCGTTAAGACAGGGCCTGGAAACACCATATATTTT
>-|TRBV7-9|TRBJ2-7|TRBD2
CASSLGSAGASYEQYF
TGTGCCAGCAGCTTAGGTTCAGCGGGGGCATCCTACGAGCAGTACTTC
>-|TRBV4-2|TRBJ2-3|-
CASSLNLADTQYF
TGTGCCAGCAGCCTCAATTTGGCAGATACGCAGTATTTT
>few|TRBV10-3|TRBJ2-2|-
CAIRLVGGGDATGELFF
TGTGCCATCCGCCTTGTGGGCGGGGGCGACGCAACCGGGGAGCTGTTTTTT
>many|TRBV7-2|TRBJ2-1|-
CASSLERDSNEQFF
TGTGCCAGCAGCTTAGAACGGGACTCCAATGAGCAGTTCTTC
>-|TRBV11-2|TRBJ2-2|TRBD2
CASSSQAGVGGELFF
TGTGCCAGCAGCTCCCAAGCGGGAGTAGGCGGGGAGCTGTTTTTT
>-|TRBV5-1|TRBJ1-4|-
CASSGGRSNGKLFF
TGCGCCAGCAGTGGAGGCCGATCTAATGGAAAACTGTTTTTT
>-|TRBV2|TRBJ2-1|TRBD2
CASTTSGHNEQFF
TGTGCCAGCACCACTAGCGGACACAATGAGCAGTTCTTC
>-|TRBV5-1|TRBJ2-4|-
CASSNSSGKLAKNIQYF
TGCGCCAGCAGCAACTCCTCCGGGAAGCTAGCCAAAAACATTCAATACTTC
>-|TRBV29-1|TRBJ2-1|TRBD1
CSARDRGFNDEQFF
TGCAGCGCCCGGGACAGGGGTTTTAACGATGAGCAGTTCTTC
>-|TRBV7-9|TRBJ2-3|-
CASSLEKAADTQYF
TGTGCCAGCAGCTTAGAAAAGGCGGCAGATACGCAGTATTTT
>-|TRBV20-1|TRBJ1-2|-
CSAETASYGYTF
TGCAGTGCAGAGACAGCCTCCTATGGCTACACCTTC
>few|TRBV29-1|TRBJ1-2|-
CSVEDANYGYTF
TGCAGCGTCGAAGATGCTAACTATGGCTACACCTTC
>-|TRBV2|TRBJ2-1|-
CASSDVTRRNEQFF
TGTGCCAGCAGTGACGTGACTAGGAGGAATGAGCAGTTCTTC
>few|TRBV7-9|TRBJ2-4|TRBD1
CASSLTGGARKNIQYF
TGTGCCAGCAGCCTTACAGGGGGCGCGAGAAAAAACATTCAGTACTTC
>-|TRBV5-1|TRBJ2-6|-
CVSSLEDLDMPNVLTF
TGCGTCAGCAGCTTGGAGGACTTGGATATGCCCAACGTCCTGACTTTC
>-|TRBV6-6|TRBJ1-2|-
CASISTMGAILGYTF
TGTGCCAGCATCTCGACGATGGGAGCAATCCTTGGCTACACCTTC
>-|TRBV12-3/TRBV12-4|TRBJ2-5|-
CASSSFRGPPQETQYF
TGTGCCAGCAGTTCCTTCAGGGGTCCTCCCCAAGAGACCCAGTACTTC
>-|TRBV6-5|TRBJ1-2|TRBD1
CTSSYIGTGGYGYTF
TGTACCAGCAGTTACATCGGGACAGGCGGCTATGGCTACACCTTC
>many|TRBV29-1|TRBJ2-7|-
CSVEDPTGYEQYF
TGCAGCGTTGAAGACCCTACAGGGTACGAGCAGTACTTC
>few|TRBV7-2|TRBJ1-5|-
CASRQYSNQPQHF
TGTGCCAGCAGACAGTATAGCAATCAGCCCCAGCATTTT
>-|TRBV4-1|TRBJ2-5|-
CASNQDSEFQETQYF
TGCGCCAGCAACCAAGATAGCGAATTTCAAGAGACCCAGTACTTC
>-|TRBV3-1|TRBJ2-7|-
CASSQEGDLEQYF
TGTGCCAGCAGCCAAGAGGGGGATCTCGAGCAGTACTTC
>-|TRBV5-1|TRBJ2-4|TRBD2
CASSLEGLALDIQYF
TGCGCCAGCAGCTTGGAGGGACTAGCATTGGACATTCAGTACTTC
>few|TRBV3-1|TRBJ2-7|-
CASSQGPRSYEQYF
TGTGCCAGCAGCCAAGGTCCGCGATCCTACGAGCAGTACTTC
>-|TRBV12-3/TRBV12-4|TRBJ2-2|-
CASSLIGETGEPFF
TGTGCCAGCAGTTTAATCGGGGAAACCGGGGAGCCGTTTTTT
>-|TRBV20-1|TRBJ2-1|-
CSARDGLAYNEQFF
TGCAGTGCTAGAGATGGGCTAGCCTACAATGAGCAGTTCTTC
>-|TRBV12-3/TRBV12-4|TRBJ1-2|TRBD1
CASSVAGTGVYGYTF
TGTGCCAGCAGTGTCGCCGGGACAGGGGTTTATGGCTACACCTTC
>few|TRBV5-1|TRBJ2-3|-
CASSFTQRPGNTQYF
TGCGCCAGCAGCTTCACCCAACGGCCGGGGAATACGCAGTATTTT
>-|TRBV20-1|TRBJ2-5|-
CSAQLVRGKETQYF
TGCAGTGCCCAACTAGTTCGAGGAAAAGAGACCCAGTACTTC
>-|TRBV12-3/TRBV12-4|TRBJ2-1|TRBD1
CASNLGTGANEQFF
TGTGCCAGCAACCTTGGGACAGGGGCCAATGAGCAGTTCTTC
>few|TRBV7-9|TRBJ1-4|-
CASSPGGLNEKLFF
TGTGCCAGCAGCCCCGGGGGGTTAAATGAAAAACTGTTTTTT
>many|TRBV12-3/TRBV12-4|TRBJ2-7|-
CASSPSGRGSYEQYF
TGTGCCAGCAGCCCATCGGGGCGCGGTTCCTACGAGCAGTACTTC
>-|TRBV6-5|TRBJ1-6|-
CASSSDQDNSPLHF
TGTGCCAGCAGCAGCGATCAGGATAATTCACCCCTCCACTTT
>-|TRBV5-1|TRBJ2-4|-
CASSLYGGAENIQYF
TGCGCCAGCAGCTTGTATGGGGGGGCCGAAAACATTCAGTACTTC
>many|TRBV20-1|TRBJ2-6|-
CSARHQGNGANVLTF
TGCAGTGCTAGACACCAGGGTAATGGGGCCAACGTCCTGACTTTC
>few|TRBV20-1|TRBJ1-4|-
CSARTGNNEKLFF
TGCAGTGCTAGGACAGGAAATAATGAAAAACTGTTTTTT
>few|TRBV20-1|TRBJ2-1|-
CSASQLGTSYNEQFF
TGCAGTGCTTCCCAGCTAGGAACATCCTACAATGAGCAGTTCTTC
>many|TRBV7-2|TRBJ2-5|TRBD2
CASSFTSGQETQYF
TGTGCCAGCAGCTTTACTAGCGGCCAAGAGACCCAGTACTTC
>-|TRBV19|TRBJ1-1|TRBD1
CAAGRTGGLVTEAFF
TGTGCCGCCGGGCGCACAGGGGGCCTGGTCACTGAAGCTTTCTTT